This T cell receptor (beta chain) was sequenced during a study of OX40 agonist ivuxolimab in advanced cancers. Study-level background: Melanoma, hepatocellular carcinoma, head and neck or renal cell cancer occurred in dose-escalation patients. Anti-PD-1, anti-PD-L1 or anti-CTLA-4 therapy given earlier was allowed, and approximately 43% had some. General study results and limits: People who partly responded at 0.1-3.0 mg/kg had some of the least clonal expansion seen.

V shed 7 bases and J 1 base; nucleotides not matched to a gene: 8. The CDR3 is 16 residues long. The germline gives CDR1 LNHDA, CDR2 SQIVND (reference sequence). With baseline, cycle 4 day 1, and cycle 7 day 1 as timepoints, blood was sampled. Sequencing used immunoSEQ multiplex PCR; TCRdb keeps in-frame clones, though not all of them. Seen here are 40,000 to 45,000 clones, around 87% observed once, and the top ten hold 0.35% to 0.45%. As concerns this clone: Antigen specificity is unknown.

The source material was CD4+ or CD8+ T cells sorted from blood, sampled in a trial of the OX40 agonist ivuxolimab. V and J are TRBV19 and TRBJ2-2; 8 bases align to TRBD2. The sequence was collected from an adult with an advanced solid tumor such as melanoma, head and neck, liver or kidney cancer. CDR3 protein: CASTDSGGLNTGELFF. CDR3 coding DNA: TGTGCCAGTACCGACAGCGGGGGACTGAACACCGGGGAGCTGTTTTTT.